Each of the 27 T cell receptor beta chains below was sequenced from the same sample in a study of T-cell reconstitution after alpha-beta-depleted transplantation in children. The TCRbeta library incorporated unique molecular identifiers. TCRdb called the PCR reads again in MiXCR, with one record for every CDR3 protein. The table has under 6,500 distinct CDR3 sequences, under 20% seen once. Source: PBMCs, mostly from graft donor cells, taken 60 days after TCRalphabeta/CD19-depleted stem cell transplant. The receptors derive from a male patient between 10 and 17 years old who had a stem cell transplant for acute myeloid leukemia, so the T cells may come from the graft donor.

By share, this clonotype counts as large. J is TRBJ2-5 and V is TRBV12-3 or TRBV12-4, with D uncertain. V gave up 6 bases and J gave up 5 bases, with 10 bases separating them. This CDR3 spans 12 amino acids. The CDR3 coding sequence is TGTGCCAGCAGCCCTGGACCCGAGACCCAGTACTTC. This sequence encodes CASSPGPETQYF.

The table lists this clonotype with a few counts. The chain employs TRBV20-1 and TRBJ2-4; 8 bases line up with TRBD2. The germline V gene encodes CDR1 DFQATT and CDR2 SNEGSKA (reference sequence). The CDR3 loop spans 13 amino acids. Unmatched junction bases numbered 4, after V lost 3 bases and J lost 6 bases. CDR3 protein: CSASVLAGNIQYF. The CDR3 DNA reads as TGCAGTGCTAGTGTTCTAGCGGGAAACATTCAGTACTTC.

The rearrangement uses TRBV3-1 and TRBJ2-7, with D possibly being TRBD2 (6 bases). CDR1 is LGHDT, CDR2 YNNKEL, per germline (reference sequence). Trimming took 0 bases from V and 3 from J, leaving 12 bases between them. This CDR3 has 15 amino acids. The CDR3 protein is CASSQETSPRYEQYF. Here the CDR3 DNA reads TGTGCCAGCAGCCAAGAGACTAGTCCCCGCTACGAGCAGTACTTC.

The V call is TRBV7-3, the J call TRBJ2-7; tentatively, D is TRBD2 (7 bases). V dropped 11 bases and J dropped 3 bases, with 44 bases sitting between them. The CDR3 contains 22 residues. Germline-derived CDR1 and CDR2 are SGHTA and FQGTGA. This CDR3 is CALRGGTPTPKTCLAGNYEQYF. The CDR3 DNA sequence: TGTGCCCTCAGAGGGGGGACTCCGACTCCGAAGACTTGTTTAGCGGGCAACTACGAGCAGTACTTC.

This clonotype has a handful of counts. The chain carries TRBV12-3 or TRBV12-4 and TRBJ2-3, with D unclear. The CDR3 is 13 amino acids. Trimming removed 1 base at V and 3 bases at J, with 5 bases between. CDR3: CASSLVGTDTQYF. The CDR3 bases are TGTGCCAGCAGTTTAGTGGGGACAGATACGCAGTATTTT.

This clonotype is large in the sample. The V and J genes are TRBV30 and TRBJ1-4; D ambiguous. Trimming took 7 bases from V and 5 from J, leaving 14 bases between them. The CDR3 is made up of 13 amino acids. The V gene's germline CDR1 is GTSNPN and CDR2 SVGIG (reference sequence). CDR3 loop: CAFQQYGNEKLFF. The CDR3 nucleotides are TGTGCCTTCCAACAGTACGGGAATGAAAAACTGTTTTTT. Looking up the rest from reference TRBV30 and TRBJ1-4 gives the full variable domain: SQTIHQWPATLVQPVGSPLSLECTVEGTSNPNLYWYRQAAGRGLQLLFYSVGIGQISSEVPQNLSASRPQDRQFILSSKKLLLSDSGFYLCAFQQYGNEKLFFGSGTQLSVL.

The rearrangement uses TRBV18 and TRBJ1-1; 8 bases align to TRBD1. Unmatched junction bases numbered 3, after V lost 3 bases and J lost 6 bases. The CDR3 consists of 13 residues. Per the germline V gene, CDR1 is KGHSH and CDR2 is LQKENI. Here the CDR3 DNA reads TGTGCCAGCTCACCGGACAGGGACGCTGAAGCTTTCTTT. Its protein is CASSPDRDAEAFF.

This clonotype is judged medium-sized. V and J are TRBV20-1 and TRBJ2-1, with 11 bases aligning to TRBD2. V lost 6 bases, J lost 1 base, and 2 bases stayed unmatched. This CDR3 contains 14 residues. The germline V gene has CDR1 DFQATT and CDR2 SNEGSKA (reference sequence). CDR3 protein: CSAPSGGSYNEQFF. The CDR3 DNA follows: TGCAGTGCACCTAGCGGGGGGTCCTACAATGAGCAGTTCTTC.

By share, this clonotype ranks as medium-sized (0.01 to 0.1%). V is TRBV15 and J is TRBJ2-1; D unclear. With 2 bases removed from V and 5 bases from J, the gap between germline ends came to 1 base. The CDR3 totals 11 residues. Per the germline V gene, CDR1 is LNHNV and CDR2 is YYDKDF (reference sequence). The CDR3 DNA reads TGTGCCACCAGCAGAAACAATGAGCAGTTCTTC. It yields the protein CATSRNNEQFF.

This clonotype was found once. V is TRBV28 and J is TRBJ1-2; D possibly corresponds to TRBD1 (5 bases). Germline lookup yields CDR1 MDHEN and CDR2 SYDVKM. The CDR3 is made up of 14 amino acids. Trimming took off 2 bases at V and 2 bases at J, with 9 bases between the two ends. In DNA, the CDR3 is TGTGCCAGCAGTTTACCCCAGGGAAACTATGGCTACACCTTC. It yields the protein CASSLPQGNYGYTF.

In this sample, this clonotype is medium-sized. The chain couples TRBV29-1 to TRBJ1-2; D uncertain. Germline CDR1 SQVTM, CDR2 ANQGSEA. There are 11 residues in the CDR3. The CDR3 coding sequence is TGCAGTGCGGCCGGAGAAGGTGGCTACACCTTC. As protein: CSAAGEGGYTF.

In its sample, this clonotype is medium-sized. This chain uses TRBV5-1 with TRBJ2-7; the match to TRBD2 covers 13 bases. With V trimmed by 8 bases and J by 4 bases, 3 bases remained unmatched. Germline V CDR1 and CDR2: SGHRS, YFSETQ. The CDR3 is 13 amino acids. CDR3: CASRTSGSYEQYF. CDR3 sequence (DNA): TGCGCCAGTCGGACTAGCGGGAGTTACGAGCAGTACTTC. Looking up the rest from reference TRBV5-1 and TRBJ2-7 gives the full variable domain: KAGVTQTPRYLIKTRGQQVTLSCSPISGHRSVSWYQQTPGQGLQFLFEYFSETQRNKGNFPGRFSGRQFSNSRSEMNVSTLELGDSALYLCASRTSGSYEQYFGPGTRLTVT.

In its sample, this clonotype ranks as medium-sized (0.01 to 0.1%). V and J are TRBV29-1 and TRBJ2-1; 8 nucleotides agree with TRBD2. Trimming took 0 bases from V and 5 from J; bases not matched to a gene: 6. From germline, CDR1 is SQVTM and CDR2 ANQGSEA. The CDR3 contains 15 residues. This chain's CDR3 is CSVEDPGRDNNEQFF. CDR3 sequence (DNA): TGCAGCGTTGAAGACCCCGGGAGGGACAACAATGAGCAGTTCTTC.

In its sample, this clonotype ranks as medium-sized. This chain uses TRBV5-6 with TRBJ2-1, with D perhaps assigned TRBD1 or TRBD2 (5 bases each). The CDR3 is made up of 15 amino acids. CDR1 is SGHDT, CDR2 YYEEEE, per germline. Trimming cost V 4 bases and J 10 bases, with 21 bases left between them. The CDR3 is CASSLWGRVYVEQFF. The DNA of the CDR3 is TGTGCCAGCAGCCTATGGGGACGGGTTTATGTGGAGCAGTTCTTC.

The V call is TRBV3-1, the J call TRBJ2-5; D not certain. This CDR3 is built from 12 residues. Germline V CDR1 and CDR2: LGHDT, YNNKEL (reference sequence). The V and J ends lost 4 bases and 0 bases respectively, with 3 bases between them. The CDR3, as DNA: TGTGCCAGCAGCCGAGACCAAGAGACCCAGTACTTC. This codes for CASSRDQETQYF.

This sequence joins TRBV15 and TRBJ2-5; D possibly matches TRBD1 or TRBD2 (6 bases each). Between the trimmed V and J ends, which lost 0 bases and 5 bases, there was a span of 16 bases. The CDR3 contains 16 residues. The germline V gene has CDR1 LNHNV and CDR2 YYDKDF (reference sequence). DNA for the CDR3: TGTGCCACCAGCAGAGATCGGGGGAGAGGGGGGGAGACCCAGTACTTC. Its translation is CATSRDRGRGGETQYF.

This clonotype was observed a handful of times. CDR3 in DNA: TGCAGCGTTGCTAGGATAGGCTCTAGCGGCTACACCTTC. The encoded protein is CSVARIGSSGYTF. The chain couples TRBV29-1 to TRBJ1-2; D uncertain. The CDR3 totals 13 residues. V shed 4 bases and J shed 8 bases, with 17 bases lying between them. Germline loops: CDR1 SQVTM, CDR2 ANQGSEA.

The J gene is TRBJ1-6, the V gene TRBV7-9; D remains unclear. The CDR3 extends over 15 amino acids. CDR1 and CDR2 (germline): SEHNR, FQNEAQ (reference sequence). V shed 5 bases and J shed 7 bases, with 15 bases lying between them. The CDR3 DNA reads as TGTGCCAGCAGCGGGCGAGGGCAGGAGAATTCACCCCTCCACTTT. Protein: CASSGRGQENSPLHF. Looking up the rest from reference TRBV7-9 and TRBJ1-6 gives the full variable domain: DTGVSQNPRHKITKRGQNVTFRCDPISEHNRLYWYRQTLGQGPEFLTYFQNEAQLEKSRLLSDRFSAERPKGSFSTLEIQRTEQGDSAMYLCASSGRGQENSPLHFGNGTRLTVT.

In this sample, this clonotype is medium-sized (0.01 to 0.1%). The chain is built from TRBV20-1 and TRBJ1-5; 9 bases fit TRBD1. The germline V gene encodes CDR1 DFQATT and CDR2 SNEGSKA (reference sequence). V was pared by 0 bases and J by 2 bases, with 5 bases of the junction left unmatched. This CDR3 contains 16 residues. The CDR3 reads CSARETGGRGNQPQHF. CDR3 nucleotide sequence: TGCAGTGCTAGAGAAACAGGGGGCAGGGGCAATCAGCCCCAGCATTTT.

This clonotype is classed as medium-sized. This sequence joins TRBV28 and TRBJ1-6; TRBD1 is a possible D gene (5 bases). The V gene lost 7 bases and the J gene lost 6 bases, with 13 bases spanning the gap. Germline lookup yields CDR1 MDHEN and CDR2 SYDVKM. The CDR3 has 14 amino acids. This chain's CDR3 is CASIGGTSNSPLHF. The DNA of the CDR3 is TGTGCCAGCATAGGCGGGACCAGTAATTCACCCCTCCACTTT.

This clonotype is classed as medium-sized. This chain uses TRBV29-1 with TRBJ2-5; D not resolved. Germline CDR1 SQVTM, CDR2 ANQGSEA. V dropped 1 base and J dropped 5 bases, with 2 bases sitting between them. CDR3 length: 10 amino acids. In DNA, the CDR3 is TGCAGCGTTGAAGTGGAGACCCAGTACTTC. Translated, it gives CSVEVETQYF.

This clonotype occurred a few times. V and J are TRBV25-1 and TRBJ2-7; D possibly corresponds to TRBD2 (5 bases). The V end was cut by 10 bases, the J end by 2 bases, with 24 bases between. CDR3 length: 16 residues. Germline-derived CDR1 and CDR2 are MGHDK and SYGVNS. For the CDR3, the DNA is TGTGCCAATGTGAGGACTGGTACCATTCGGGCCTACGAGCAGTACTTC. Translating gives CANVRTGTIRAYEQYF.

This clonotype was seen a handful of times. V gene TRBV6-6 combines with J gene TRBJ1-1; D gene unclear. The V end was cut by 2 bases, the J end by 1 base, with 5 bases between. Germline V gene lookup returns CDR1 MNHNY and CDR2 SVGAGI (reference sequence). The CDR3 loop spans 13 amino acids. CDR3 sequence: CASSYGQNTEAFF. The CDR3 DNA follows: TGTGCCAGCAGTTACGGTCAGAACACTGAAGCTTTCTTT.

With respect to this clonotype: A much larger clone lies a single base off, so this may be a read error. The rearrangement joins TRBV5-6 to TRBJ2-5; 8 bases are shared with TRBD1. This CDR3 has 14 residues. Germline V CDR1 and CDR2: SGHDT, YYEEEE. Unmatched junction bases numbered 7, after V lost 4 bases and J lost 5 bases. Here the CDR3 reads CASSEQGGAETQYF. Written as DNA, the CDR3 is TGTGCCAGCAGCGAACAGGGGGGAGCGGAGACCCAGTACTTC.

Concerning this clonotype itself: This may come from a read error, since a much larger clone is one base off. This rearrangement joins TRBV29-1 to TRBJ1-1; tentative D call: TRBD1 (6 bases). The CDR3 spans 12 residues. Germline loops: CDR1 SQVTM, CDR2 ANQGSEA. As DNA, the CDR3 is TGCAGCGCCGCCTCGGGGGGCACTGAAGCTGTCTTT. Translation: CSAASGGTEAVF.

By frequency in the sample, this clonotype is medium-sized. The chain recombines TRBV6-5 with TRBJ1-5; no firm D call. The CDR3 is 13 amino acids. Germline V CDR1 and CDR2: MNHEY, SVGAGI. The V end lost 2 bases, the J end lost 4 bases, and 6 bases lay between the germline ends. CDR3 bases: TGTGCCAGCAGTTACGCCCGGAATCAGCCCCAGCATTTT. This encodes CASSYARNQPQHF.

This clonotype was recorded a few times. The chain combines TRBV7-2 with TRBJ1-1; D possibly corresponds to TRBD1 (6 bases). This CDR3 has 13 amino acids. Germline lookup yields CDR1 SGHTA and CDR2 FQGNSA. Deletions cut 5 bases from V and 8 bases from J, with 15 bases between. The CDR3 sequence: CASSPSVRGEAFF. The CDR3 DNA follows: TGTGCCAGCAGCCCGAGTGTCAGGGGAGAAGCTTTCTTT.